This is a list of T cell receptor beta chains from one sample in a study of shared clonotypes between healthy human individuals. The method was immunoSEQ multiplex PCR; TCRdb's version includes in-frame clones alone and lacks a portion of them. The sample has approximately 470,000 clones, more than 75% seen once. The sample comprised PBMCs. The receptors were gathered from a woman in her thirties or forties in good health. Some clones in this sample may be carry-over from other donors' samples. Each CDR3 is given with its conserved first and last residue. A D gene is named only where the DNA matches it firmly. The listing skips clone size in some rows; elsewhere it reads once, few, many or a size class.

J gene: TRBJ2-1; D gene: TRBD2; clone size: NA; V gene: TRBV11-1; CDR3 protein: CASSFTGTSGYNEQFF; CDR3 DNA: TGTGCCAGCAGCTTTACCGGGACTAGCGGCTACAATGAGCAGTTCTTC
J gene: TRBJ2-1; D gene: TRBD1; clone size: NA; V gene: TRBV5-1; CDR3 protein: CASSFTGQGAVEQFF; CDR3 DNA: TGCGCCAGCAGCTTCACGGGACAGGGGGCAGTTGAGCAGTTCTTC
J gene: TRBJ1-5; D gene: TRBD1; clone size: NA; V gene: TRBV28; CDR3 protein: CASRPWTGGFQPQHF; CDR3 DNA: TGTGCCAGCCGACCCTGGACAGGGGGTTTTCAGCCCCAGCATTTT
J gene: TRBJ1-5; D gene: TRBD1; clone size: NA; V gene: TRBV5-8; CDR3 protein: CASSLEQGASLNQPQHF; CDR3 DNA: TGTGCCAGCAGCTTGGAGCAGGGGGCCTCACTCAATCAGCCCCAGCATTTT
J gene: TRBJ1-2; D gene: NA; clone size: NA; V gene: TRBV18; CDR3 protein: CASSPGGEPYGYTF; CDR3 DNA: TGTGCCAGCTCACCAGGGGGGGAACCCTATGGCTACACCTTC
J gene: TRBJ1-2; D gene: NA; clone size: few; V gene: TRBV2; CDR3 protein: CAGATDSYYGYTF; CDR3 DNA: TGTGCCGGAGCGACAGATTCATATTATGGCTACACCTTC
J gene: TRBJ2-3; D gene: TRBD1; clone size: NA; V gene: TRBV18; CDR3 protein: CASSPDRVPSTDTQYF; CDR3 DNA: TGTGCCAGCTCACCAGACAGGGTTCCTAGCACAGATACGCAGTATTTT
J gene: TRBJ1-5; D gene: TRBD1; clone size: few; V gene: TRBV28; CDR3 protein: CASSSTGGKPQHF; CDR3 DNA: TGTGCCAGCAGTTCGACAGGGGGTAAGCCCCAGCATTTT
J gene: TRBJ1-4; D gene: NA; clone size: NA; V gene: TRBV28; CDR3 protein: CASSSLGGAATNEKLFF; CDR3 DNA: TGTGCCAGCAGTTCCCTTGGGGGCGCAGCAACTAATGAAAAACTGTTTTTT
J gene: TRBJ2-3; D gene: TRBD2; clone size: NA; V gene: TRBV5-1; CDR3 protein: CASSFGLAGGDTQYF; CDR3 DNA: TGCGCCAGCAGCTTCGGACTAGCGGGAGGAGATACGCAGTATTTT
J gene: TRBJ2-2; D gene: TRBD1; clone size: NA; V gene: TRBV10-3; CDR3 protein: CAIRQGQGAGTGELFF; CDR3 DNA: TGTGCCATCAGACAGGGACAGGGGGCGGGCACCGGGGAGCTGTTTTTT
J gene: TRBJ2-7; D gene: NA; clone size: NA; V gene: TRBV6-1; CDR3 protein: CASRDTIYEQYF; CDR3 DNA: TGTGCCAGCAGGGACACTATCTACGAGCAGTACTTC
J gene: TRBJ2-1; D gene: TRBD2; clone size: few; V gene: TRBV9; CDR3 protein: CASSRLAGLNNEQFF; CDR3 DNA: TGTGCCAGCAGTCGACTAGCGGGATTAAACAATGAGCAGTTCTTC
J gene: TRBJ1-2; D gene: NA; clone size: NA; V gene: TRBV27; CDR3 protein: CASSLTRNYGYTF; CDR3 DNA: TGTGCCAGCAGTCTCACCCGGAACTATGGCTACACCTTC
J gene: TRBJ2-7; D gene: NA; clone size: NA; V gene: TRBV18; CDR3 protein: CASSPSGSYEQYF; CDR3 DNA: TGTGCCAGCTCACCTTCTGGCTCCTACGAGCAGTACTTC
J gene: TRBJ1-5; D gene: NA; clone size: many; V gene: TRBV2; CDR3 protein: CASSASNQPQHF; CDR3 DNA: TGTGCCAGCAGTGCTAGCAATCAGCCCCAGCATTTT
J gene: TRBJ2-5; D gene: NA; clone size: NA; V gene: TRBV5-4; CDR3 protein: CASSWDETHRETQYF; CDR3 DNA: TGTGCCAGCAGTTGGGACGAAACCCACCGGGAGACCCAGTACTTC
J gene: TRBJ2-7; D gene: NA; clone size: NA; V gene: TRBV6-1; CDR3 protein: CASGTGTLEIYEQYF; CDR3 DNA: TGTGCCAGCGGTACCGGGACATTAGAAATCTACGAGCAGTACTTC
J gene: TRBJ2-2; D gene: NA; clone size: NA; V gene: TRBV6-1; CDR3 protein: CASSEAQVGPTGELFF; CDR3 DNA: TGTGCCAGCAGTGAAGCGCAGGTTGGTCCCACCGGGGAGCTGTTTTTT
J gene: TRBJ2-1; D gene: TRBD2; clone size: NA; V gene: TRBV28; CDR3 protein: CASRGGLAGVGSYNEQFF; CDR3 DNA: TGTGCCAGCAGGGGGGGACTAGCGGGAGTTGGCTCCTACAATGAGCAGTTCTTC
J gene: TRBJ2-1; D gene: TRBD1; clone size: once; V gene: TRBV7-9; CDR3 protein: CASSLWDRVEQFF; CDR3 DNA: TGTGCCAGCAGCTTATGGGACAGGGTCGAGCAGTTCTTC
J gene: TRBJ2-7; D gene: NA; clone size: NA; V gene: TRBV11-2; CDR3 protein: CASSLGRAPTYEQYF; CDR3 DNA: TGTGCCAGCAGCTTAGGACGGGCCCCCACCTACGAGCAGTACTTC
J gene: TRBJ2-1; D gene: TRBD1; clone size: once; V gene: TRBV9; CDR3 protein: CASSSRDREYNEQFF; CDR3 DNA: TGTGCCAGCAGCTCCCGGGACAGGGAATACAATGAGCAGTTCTTC
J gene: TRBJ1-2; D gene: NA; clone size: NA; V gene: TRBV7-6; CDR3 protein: CASSPPTGNYGYTF; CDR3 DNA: TGTGCCAGCAGCCCCCCCACAGGAAACTATGGCTACACCTTC
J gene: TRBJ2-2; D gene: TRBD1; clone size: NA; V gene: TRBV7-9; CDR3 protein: CASSLLRTGPTGELFF; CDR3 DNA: TGTGCCAGCAGCTTACTGCGGACAGGGCCCACCGGGGAGCTGTTTTTT
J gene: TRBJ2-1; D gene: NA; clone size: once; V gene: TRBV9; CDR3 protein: CASSVGTTVNEQFF; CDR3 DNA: TGTGCCAGCAGCGTAGGGACAACTGTCAATGAGCAGTTCTTC
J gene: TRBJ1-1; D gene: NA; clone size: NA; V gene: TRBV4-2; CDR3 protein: CASSLLEGGDTEAFF; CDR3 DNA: TGTGCCAGCAGCCTTCTTGAGGGGGGGGACACTGAAGCTTTCTTT
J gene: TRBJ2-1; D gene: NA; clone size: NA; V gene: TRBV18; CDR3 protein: CASSPKTGAYNEQFF; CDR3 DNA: TGTGCCAGCTCACCAAAGACAGGAGCCTACAATGAGCAGTTCTTC
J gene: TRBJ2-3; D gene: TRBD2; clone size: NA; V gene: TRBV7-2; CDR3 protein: CASSLGLAGITDTQYF; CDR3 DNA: TGTGCCAGCAGCCTCGGACTAGCGGGGATCACAGATACGCAGTATTTT
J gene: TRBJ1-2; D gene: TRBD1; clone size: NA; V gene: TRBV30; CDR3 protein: CAWSGDRGLDYGYTF; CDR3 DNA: TGTGCCTGGAGTGGGGACAGGGGGCTCGACTATGGCTACACCTTC
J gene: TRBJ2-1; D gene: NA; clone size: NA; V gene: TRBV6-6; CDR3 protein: CASAHPSQYNEQFF; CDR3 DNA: TGTGCCAGCGCCCACCCCAGTCAGTACAATGAGCAGTTCTTC
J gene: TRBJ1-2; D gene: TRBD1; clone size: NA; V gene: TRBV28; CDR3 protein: CASRVPTGFNGYTF; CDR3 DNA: TGTGCCAGCAGGGTCCCGACAGGGTTTAATGGCTACACCTTC
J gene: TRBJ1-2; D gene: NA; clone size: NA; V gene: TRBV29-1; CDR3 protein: CSGQTGNYGYTF; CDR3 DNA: TGCAGCGGCCAGACGGGGAACTATGGCTACACCTTC
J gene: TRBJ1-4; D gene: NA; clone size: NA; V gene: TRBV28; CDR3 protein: CASSFPGSNEKLFF; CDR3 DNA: TGTGCCAGCAGTTTCCCCGGATCTAATGAAAAACTGTTTTTT
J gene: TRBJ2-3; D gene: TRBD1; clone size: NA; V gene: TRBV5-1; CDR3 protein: CASSEGQTDTQYF; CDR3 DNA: TGCGCCAGCAGCGAGGGACAGACAGATACGCAGTATTTT
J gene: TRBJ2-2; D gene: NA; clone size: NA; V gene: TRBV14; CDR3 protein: CASSPGTGELFF; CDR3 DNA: TGTGCCAGCAGCCCCGGCACCGGGGAGCTGTTTTTT
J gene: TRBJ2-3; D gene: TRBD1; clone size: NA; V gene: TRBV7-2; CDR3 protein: CASSLGGTGSTDTQYF; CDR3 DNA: TGTGCCAGCAGCTTAGGAGGGACAGGAAGCACAGATACGCAGTATTTT